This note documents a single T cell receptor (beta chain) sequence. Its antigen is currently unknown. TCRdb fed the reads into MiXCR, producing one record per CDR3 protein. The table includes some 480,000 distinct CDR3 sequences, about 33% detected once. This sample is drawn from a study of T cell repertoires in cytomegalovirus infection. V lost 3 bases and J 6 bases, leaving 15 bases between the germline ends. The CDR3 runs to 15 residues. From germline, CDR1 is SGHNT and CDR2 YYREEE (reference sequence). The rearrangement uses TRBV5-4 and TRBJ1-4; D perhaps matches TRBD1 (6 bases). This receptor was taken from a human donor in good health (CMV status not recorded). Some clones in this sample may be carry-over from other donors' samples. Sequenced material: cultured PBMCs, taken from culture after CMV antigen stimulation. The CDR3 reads CASSSPSQGDEKLFF. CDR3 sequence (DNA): TGTGCCAGCAGCTCGCCCTCACAGGGAGATGAAAAACTGTTTTTT.